This TCR beta chain originates from a study of blood T cell repertoires in COVID-19. Study at large: Samples of COVID-19 (acute and convalescent) were obtained from the United States, Italy and Spain. PBMCs, B-cell-depleted T cells, or T cells provided the cDNA or gDNA that made up the material.

In the original workflow: Nucleated cell number was recorded as an estimate derived from reference gene primer amplification. Sequencing was performed with immunoSEQ multiplex PCR; in TCRdb, only in-frame clones are kept and a portion is missing. The D gene and trimming were derived from the DNA, and the V and J assignments and clone size from that table. The profile covers about 190,000 clones, with roughly four fifths appearing a single time and 5.1% taken by the ten largest. With 2 bases clipped from V and 5 bases from J, the junction kept 5 bases outside the gene matches. The CDR3 runs to 16 residues. Germline V CDR1 and CDR2: SGHRS, YFSETQ.

The receptor comes from a woman in her 70s with active or convalescent COVID-19. The chain uses TRBV5-1 and TRBJ1-4, with 11 bases fitting TRBD1. The specimen sequenced was peripheral blood. The chain's CDR3 is CASSLFRDRGNEKLFF. CDR3 in DNA: TGCGCCAGCAGCTTATTCCGGGACAGGGGGAATGAAAAACTGTTTTTT.